Described below is a single T cell receptor (beta chain) sequence and its context. Its antigen is not known. Germline V gene data show CDR1 as SGHRS and CDR2 as YFSETQ. This CDR3 has 19 residues. V gave up 1 base and J gave up 1 base; unmatched junction bases: 14. The sample comes from a study of cytomegalovirus exposure and HLA in healthy donors. PCR primers comprised 60 Vbeta and 13 Jbeta primers. Repertoires were generated with immunoSEQ multiplex PCR, while TCRdb's copy carries only in-frame clones and drops some. The table lists under 150,000 clones, 60% to 85% of them singletons. Overall study findings and caveats: In a later analysis, a missense DCLRE1C variant was linked to TCR beta V- and J-gene trimming.

The TCR comes from a male donor in good health and CMV-seronegative. This chain joins TRBV5-1 and TRBJ2-1, with 7 nucleotides matching TRBD2. The sample was PBMCs. The CDR3: CASSLLPSGNTASYNEQFF. CDR3 sequence (DNA): TGCGCCAGCAGCTTGTTACCTAGCGGAAACACCGCATCCTACAATGAGCAGTTCTTC. The full variable domain, in which reference TRBV5-1 and TRBJ2-1 provide the parts outside the CDR3, is KAGVTQTPRYLIKTRGQQVTLSCSPISGHRSVSWYQQTPGQGLQFLFEYFSETQRNKGNFPGRFSGRQFSNSRSEMNVSTLELGDSALYLCASSLLPSGNTASYNEQFFGPGTRLTVL.